This record concerns one T cell receptor (beta chain) sequence. Its antigen is not known. These data are taken from a study of CD8 T cells in ankylosing spondylitis. The CDR3 runs 12 residues. Trimming removed 7 bases at V and 6 bases at J, with 13 bases between. Germline values: CDR1 SGHDN, CDR2 FVKESK. Study-wide results and limits: Relatively scarce in peripheral blood, disease-linked clones were CD8+. A TCR beta motif made of fewer than 10 highly homologous variants seemed typical of ankylosing spondylitis blood. Enrichment of disease-linked clones was reportedly significant in matched ankylosing spondylitis synovial fluid.

TCRdb re-called the 5' RACE reads with MiXCR, one entry per CDR3 protein. The sample contains a few hundred thousand distinct CDR3 sequences, more than 20% of which appear only once. The chain combines TRBV14 with TRBJ2-7; possible D gene TRBD2, 6 bases. The origin of this receptor is a male donor with ankylosing spondylitis. Specimen: blood, either unsorted or a sorted T cell fraction (not recorded which). CDR3 DNA sequence: TGTGCCAGCACCGGGAGTGACTCCGAGCAGTACTTC. It yields the protein CASTGSDSEQYF.